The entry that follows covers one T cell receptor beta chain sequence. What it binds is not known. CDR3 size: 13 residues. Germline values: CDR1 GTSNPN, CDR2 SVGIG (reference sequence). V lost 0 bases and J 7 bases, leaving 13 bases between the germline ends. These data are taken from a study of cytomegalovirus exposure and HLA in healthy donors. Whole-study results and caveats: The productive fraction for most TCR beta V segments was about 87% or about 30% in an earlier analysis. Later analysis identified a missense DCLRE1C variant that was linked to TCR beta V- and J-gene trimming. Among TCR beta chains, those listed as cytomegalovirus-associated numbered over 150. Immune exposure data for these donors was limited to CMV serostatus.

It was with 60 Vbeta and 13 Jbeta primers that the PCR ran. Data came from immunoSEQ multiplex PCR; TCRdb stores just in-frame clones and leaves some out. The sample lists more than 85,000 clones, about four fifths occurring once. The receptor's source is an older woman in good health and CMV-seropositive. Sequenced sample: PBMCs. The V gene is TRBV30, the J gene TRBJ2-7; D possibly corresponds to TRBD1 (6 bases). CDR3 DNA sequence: TGTGCCTGGAGTGTAGGCTCGAGGGGGGAGCAGTACTTC. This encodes CAWSVGSRGEQYF.